A single sample gave rise to the 23 T cell receptor beta chains below, sequenced in a study of monozygotic twins with inflammatory bowel disease. Using the 5' RACE reads, TCRdb records one entry per CDR3 protein without DNA. Reported are about 210,000 distinct CDR3 sequences; the ten largest clones contain 1.6%. Sequencing was carried out using blood. All receptors come from a human donor with ulcerative colitis or Crohn's disease, or a healthy co-twin of an affected twin (not recorded which).

The rearrangement links TRBV5-1 to TRBJ1-4; TCRdb selects TRBD1, and the lack of DNA leaves this call unchecked. CDR1 and CDR2 from the germline V gene are SGHRS and YFSETQ. This CDR3 has 15 residues. The CDR3 here is CASSLAGQGGEKLFF.

The chain couples TRBV24-1 to TRBJ2-7; lacking DNA, the TRBD1 call made by TCRdb goes unchecked. CDR1 and CDR2 (germline): KGHDR, SFDVKD. The CDR3 is made up of 13 amino acids. This CDR3 is CATSDLAGGEQYF.

V is TRBV5-4 and J is TRBJ2-1. Germline loops: CDR1 SGHNT, CDR2 YYREEE (reference sequence). The CDR3 runs to 11 residues. The chain's CDR3 is CASSLRLEQFF.

The chain combines TRBV7-8 with TRBJ2-3; absent DNA, TCRdb's TRBD1 call cannot be checked. Germline assignment: CDR1 SGHVS and CDR2 FQNEAQ. The CDR3 sequence is 14 residues long. This chain's CDR3 is CASSPPPGRDTQYF. The full variable domain, in which reference TRBV7-8 and TRBJ2-3 provide the parts outside the CDR3, is GAGVSQSPRYKVAKRGQDVALRCDPISGHVSLFWYQQALGQGPEFLTYFQNEAQLDKSGLPSDRFFAERPEGSVSTLKIQRTQQEDSAVYLCASSPPPGRDTQYFGPGTRLTVL.

The genes are TRBV19 and TRBJ1-2. Germline V gene sequence: CDR1 LNHDA, CDR2 SQIVND (reference sequence). The CDR3 consists of 13 residues. The CDR3 sequence is CASSSQLNYGYTF.

The V and J genes are TRBV18 and TRBJ1-2. The germline V gene has CDR1 KGHSH and CDR2 LQKENI. The CDR3 loop spans 15 amino acids. CDR3 sequence: CASSTTGGRIYGYTF.

The J gene is TRBJ1-5, the V gene TRBV2. Germline V gene lookup returns CDR1 SNHLY and CDR2 FYNNEI. This CDR3 comprises 13 residues. CDR3: CASNPGGNQPQHF. The entire variable domain, with the rest obtained from reference TRBV2 and TRBJ1-5, is as follows: EPEVTQTPSHQVTQMGQEVILRCVPISNHLYFYWYRQILGQKVEFLVSFYNNEISEKSEIFDDQFSVERPDGSNFTLKIRSTKLEDSAMYFCASNPGGNQPQHFGDGTRLSIL.

The chain recombines TRBV5-1 with TRBJ2-3; TCRdb indicates TRBD1, and absent DNA this call remains unverified. The V gene's germline CDR1 is SGHRS and CDR2 YFSETQ. CDR3 length: 16 residues. CDR3: CASSTRQVSSTDTQYF.

V gene TRBV5-1 combines with J gene TRBJ2-5; without DNA, the TCRdb call of TRBD1 cannot be checked. CDR1 SGHRS and CDR2 YFSETQ come from the germline V gene. This CDR3 has 15 residues. The CDR3 is CASSLGDRPQETQYF.

The rearrangement joins TRBV5-1 to TRBJ1-2. CDR1 SGHRS and CDR2 YFSETQ come from the germline V gene. This CDR3 contains 16 residues. The CDR3 spells CASSSQFDGANYGYTF.

The rearrangement joins TRBV20-1 to TRBJ2-5; TCRdb reports TRBD1, a call that lacks DNA to check it against. The CDR3 is made up of 14 amino acids. CDR1 and CDR2 (germline): DFQATT, SNEGSKA (reference sequence). CDR3 residues: CSARVGDGTETQYF.

The chain has TRBV5-6 and TRBJ2-3; TCRdb selects TRBD1, and the lack of DNA leaves this call unchecked. CDR1 is SGHDT and CDR2 is YYEEEE in the germline V gene. The CDR3 extends over 14 amino acids. The CDR3 sequence: CASSPNPLADTQYF. The entire variable domain, with the rest obtained from reference TRBV5-6 and TRBJ2-3, is as follows: DAGVTQSPTHLIKTRGQQVTLRCSPKSGHDTVSWYQQALGQGPQFIFQYYEEEERQRGNFPDRFSGHQFPNYSSELNVNALLLGDSALYLCASSPNPLADTQYFGPGTRLTVL.

V is TRBV6-5 and J is TRBJ1-1. This CDR3 has 11 amino acids. Germline loops: CDR1 MNHEY, CDR2 SVGAGI. CDR3 sequence reads: CASRGFVEAFF.

The chain carries TRBV19 and TRBJ1-1; TCRdb's D gene call, TRBD1, goes unchecked for lack of DNA. The CDR3 contains 13 residues. CDR1 is LNHDA, CDR2 SQIVND, per germline (reference sequence). The CDR3 sequence: CASSPGLNTEAFF. Drawing the rest from reference TRBV19 and TRBJ1-1, the complete variable domain is DGGITQSPKYLFRKEGQNVTLSCEQNLNHDAMYWYRQDPGQGLRLIYYSQIVNDFQKGDIAEGYSVSREKKESFPLTVTSAQKNPTAFYLCASSPGLNTEAFFGQGTRLTVV.

The gene calls are TRBV14 and TRBJ1-4. Germline loops: CDR1 SGHDN, CDR2 FVKESK. The CDR3 has 13 residues. The CDR3 region is CASSKWSDEKLFF.

The genes are TRBV5-1 and TRBJ2-1; TCRdb reports TRBD2, a call that lacks DNA to check it against. The CDR3 loop spans 15 amino acids. Germline-derived CDR1 and CDR2 are SGHRS and YFSETQ. The chain's CDR3 is CASSPTSGGAGEQFF.

V and J are TRBV6-1 and TRBJ2-3; TCRdb gives TRBD2 as the D gene, but with no DNA this cannot be confirmed. The length of the CDR3 is 14 residues. Per the germline V gene, CDR1 is MNHNS and CDR2 is SASEGT. The CDR3 protein is CASRGLAGADTQYF.

This chain connects TRBV7-3 to TRBJ1-2; without DNA, the TCRdb call of TRBD1 cannot be checked. Germline V gene sequence: CDR1 SGHTA, CDR2 FQGTGA. The CDR3 loop spans 13 amino acids. The CDR3 is CASSSDRKYGYTF.

The genes are TRBV12-3 or TRBV12-4 and TRBJ1-1; without DNA, the TCRdb call of TRBD1 cannot be checked. This CDR3 region has 16 residues. CDR3 region: CASSFPTGTVNTEAFF.

This sequence joins TRBV5-1 and TRBJ2-5; there is no DNA to check the TCRdb D call of TRBD1. Germline V gives CDR1 SGHRS, CDR2 YFSETQ. The CDR3 extends over 18 amino acids. CDR3 in amino acids: CASSTGQGARGSQETQYF.

The J gene is TRBJ1-5, the V gene TRBV20-1; TCRdb names TRBD1, which stays unverified in the absence of DNA. There are 13 residues in the CDR3. Germline CDR1 DFQATT, CDR2 SNEGSKA (reference sequence). CDR3 in amino acids: CSAGTGRNQPQHF.

V gene TRBV12-3 or TRBV12-4 combines with J gene TRBJ2-1. CDR3 size: 16 residues. CDR3 protein: CASSLADTRTYNEQFF.

The chain combines TRBV7-8 with TRBJ1-5. The germline gives CDR1 SGHVS, CDR2 FQNEAQ. CDR3 length: 16 residues. The CDR3 spells CASSLEGSHSNQPQHF.